These 25 T cell receptor beta chains were all obtained from the same sample, sequenced in a study of blood T cell repertoires in COVID-19. Sequencing was performed with immunoSEQ multiplex PCR; in TCRdb, only in-frame clones are kept and a portion is missing. Counted here are fewer than 300,000 clones, approximately 92% occurring once; the ten biggest clones make up more than 0.95%. Sequenced material: PBMCs or T cells enriched from blood (not recorded which). The receptor source for this set is a woman in her thirties who had recovered from COVID-19.

The chain employs TRBV7-9 and TRBJ2-3, with 7 bases lining up with TRBD2. The V and J ends lost 3 bases and 1 base, in that order; junction bases with no gene match: 4. Germline assignment: CDR1 SEHNR and CDR2 FQNEAQ (reference sequence). This CDR3 has 15 amino acids. This chain's CDR3 is CASSLSSGGTDTQYF. DNA of the CDR3: TGTGCCAGCAGCTTGTCCAGCGGGGGCACAGATACGCAGTATTTT.

V usage is TRBV27 and J usage is TRBJ2-2; D ambiguous. Trimming removed 5 bases from V and 1 base from J, with 8 bases in between. The V gene's germline CDR1 is MNHEY and CDR2 SMNVEV (reference sequence). The CDR3 has 14 residues. The CDR3 reads CASSPLRNTGELFF. The DNA for the CDR3 is TGTGCCAGCAGTCCCTTGAGGAACACCGGGGAGCTGTTTTTT.

In the case of this clone: One junction end does not reproduce the germline sequence, and a read error may be involved. Other nucleotide sequences in the sample specify the same CDR3. This chain connects TRBV5-4 to TRBJ1-5; D gene unclear. Germline-derived CDR1 and CDR2 are SGHNT and YYREEE (reference sequence). The CDR3 consists of 13 residues. CDR3 protein: CASSLDGSQPQHF. The CDR3 region has the DNA TGTGCCAGCAGTTTGGACGGGAGTCAGCCCCAGCATTTT.

The CDR3 region is CATNSLGGQEFYEQYF. The CDR3 DNA reads TGTGCCACCAATAGTTTGGGGGGACAGGAATTCTACGAGCAGTACTTC. The chain is built from TRBV28 and TRBJ2-7; 8 bases line up with TRBD1. Per the germline V gene, CDR1 is MDHEN and CDR2 is SYDVKM. Germline trimming cut 10 bases from V and 3 bases from J; bases unmatched to any gene: 17. The CDR3 runs 16 residues.

The rearrangement joins TRBV25-1 to TRBJ1-2; D is unclear. CDR1 is MGHDK and CDR2 is SYGVNS in the germline V gene. This CDR3 comprises 14 residues. The ends were cut back, 10 bases at V and 1 base at J, with 16 bases in the middle. This chain's CDR3 is CATSPGALNYGYTF. As DNA, the CDR3 is TGTGCCACCTCACCGGGAGCTCTTAACTATGGCTACACCTTC.

V is TRBV5-6 and J is TRBJ1-6; D ambiguous. Per the germline V gene, CDR1 is SGHDT and CDR2 is YYEEEE. Trimming stripped 3 bases from V and 3 bases from J, with 13 bases between. The CDR3 is 16 amino acids. CDR3 sequence: CASSSLTRNYNSPLHF. DNA for the CDR3: TGTGCCAGCAGCTCGCTGACGAGGAACTATAATTCACCCCTCCACTTT.

This chain uses TRBV29-1 with TRBJ2-7, with TRBD2 as a possible D gene (5 bases). V dropped 3 bases and J dropped 4 bases, with 28 bases sitting between them. The CDR3 length is 18 residues. CDR1 and CDR2 from the germline V gene are SQVTM and ANQGSEA. CDR3 loop: CSVELIPSAAVTKYEQYF. Here the CDR3 DNA reads TGCAGCGTTGAGCTTATCCCCTCAGCGGCCGTAACAAAGTACGAGCAGTACTTC.

This chain links TRBV29-1 with TRBJ2-1; 9 bases map to TRBD1. In germline, CDR1 is SQVTM, CDR2 ANQGSEA. The ends lost 5 bases at V and 8 bases at J; junction bases unmatched: 4. This CDR3 spans 12 amino acids. Here the CDR3 reads CSVTDRGHEQFF. CDR3 coding DNA: TGCAGCGTTACGGACAGGGGCCATGAGCAGTTCTTC.

This sequence joins TRBV19 and TRBJ2-1, with TRBD1 matching over 7 bases. The CDR3 totals 15 residues. The germline V gene has CDR1 LNHDA and CDR2 SQIVND (reference sequence). Trimming took 6 bases from V and 0 from J; bases not matched to a gene: 5. CDR3: CASRPGQISYNEQFF. CDR3 coding DNA: TGTGCCAGTAGACCGGGACAGATCTCCTACAATGAGCAGTTCTTC. The full variable domain, in which reference TRBV19 and TRBJ2-1 provide the parts outside the CDR3, is DGGITQSPKYLFRKEGQNVTLSCEQNLNHDAMYWYRQDPGQGLRLIYYSQIVNDFQKGDIAEGYSVSREKKESFPLTVTSAQKNPTAFYLCASRPGQISYNEQFFGPGTRLTVL.

The rearrangement links TRBV30 to TRBJ1-1; D gene ambiguous. There are 15 residues in the CDR3. The germline V and J ends were trimmed by 1 base and 1 base, with 13 bases remaining between them. CDR1 GTSNPN and CDR2 SVGIG come from the germline V gene (reference sequence). The CDR3: CAWSALRAGNTEAFF. Written as DNA, the CDR3 is TGTGCCTGGAGTGCCTTACGGGCGGGGAACACTGAAGCTTTCTTT.

The rearrangement joins TRBV5-1 to TRBJ2-3; 8 bases fit TRBD2. Per the germline V gene, CDR1 is SGHRS and CDR2 is YFSETQ. V dropped 0 bases and J dropped 3; count of bases not matched to a gene: 12. The CDR3 runs 18 residues. For the CDR3, the DNA is TGCGCCAGCAGCTTGGCACCCTCAGGGCGCGGGGGGACAGATACGCAGTATTTT. This encodes CASSLAPSGRGGTDTQYF. Looking up the rest from reference TRBV5-1 and TRBJ2-3 gives the full variable domain: KAGVTQTPRYLIKTRGQQVTLSCSPISGHRSVSWYQQTPGQGLQFLFEYFSETQRNKGNFPGRFSGRQFSNSRSEMNVSTLELGDSALYLCASSLAPSGRGGTDTQYFGPGTRLTVL.

The chain links TRBV27 to TRBJ1-6; TRBD1 matches at 10 bases. The CDR3 contains 16 residues. Trimming removed 5 bases from V and 6 bases from J; junction bases left unmatched: 7. Looked up from germline, CDR1 is MNHEY and CDR2 is SMNVEV (reference sequence). CDR3 amino acids: CASSPGQGTFNSPLHF. Here the CDR3 DNA reads TGTGCCAGCAGTCCGGGACAGGGGACCTTTAATTCACCCCTCCACTTT.

This sequence joins TRBV7-9 and TRBJ2-7, with 8 nucleotides matching TRBD2. J lost 4 bases, V lost 4 bases, and 6 bases had no gene match. From germline, CDR1 is SEHNR and CDR2 FQNEAQ (reference sequence). The CDR3 contains 14 residues. CDR3 sequence: CASSYSGNWYEQYF. The CDR3 bases are TGTGCCAGCAGCTATAGCGGGAATTGGTACGAGCAGTACTTC.

V gene TRBV7-9 combines with J gene TRBJ2-2; 11 nucleotides agree with TRBD2. After removal of 5 bases from V and 3 bases from J, the junction contained 8 bases not matched to a gene. Germline values: CDR1 SEHNR, CDR2 FQNEAQ (reference sequence). CDR3 length equals 17 residues. In nucleotides, the CDR3 is TGTGCCAGCAGCCCCATTACTAGCGGGAGTTACACCGGGGAGCTGTTTTTT. It is translated as CASSPITSGSYTGELFF.

This rearrangement joins TRBV9 to TRBJ1-3; tentative D call: TRBD1 (6 bases). Trimming pared 5 bases from V and 1 base from J, leaving 10 bases between. The CDR3 has 14 residues. Germline assignment: CDR1 SGDLS and CDR2 YYNGEE. The CDR3 spells CASSTGQSGNTIYF. The CDR3 DNA sequence: TGTGCCAGCAGTACGGGACAATCTGGAAACACCATATATTTT.

The V call is TRBV28, the J call TRBJ1-1; no definite D call. Trimming stripped 6 bases from V and 0 bases from J, with 8 bases between. The length of the CDR3 is 13 residues. Germline lookup yields CDR1 MDHEN and CDR2 SYDVKM. CDR3 in amino acids: CASRSLVNTEAFF. The DNA for the CDR3 is TGTGCCAGCAGGTCCTTAGTGAACACTGAAGCTTTCTTT.

This chain links TRBV18 with TRBJ2-4, with a possible D match to TRBD1 (6 bases). The V and J ends lost 2 bases and 1 base respectively, with 9 bases between them. The germline CDR1 and CDR2 sequences are KGHSH and LQKENI. CDR3 length: 15 residues. CDR3 residues: CASSPYTGAKNIQYF. CDR3 DNA sequence: TGTGCCAGCTCACCATATACAGGGGCCAAAAACATTCAGTACTTC.

The V call is TRBV11-2, the J call TRBJ2-7; D might be TRBD1 (5 bases). Germline loops: CDR1 SGHAT, CDR2 FQNNGV. This CDR3 is 15 amino acids long. V was trimmed by 2 bases and J by 3 bases, leaving 14 bases between them. The CDR3 DNA reads TGTGCCAGCAGCTTAACTGGCAGGGAAAACTACGAGCAGTACTTC. Translation: CASSLTGRENYEQYF.

The chain links TRBV15 to TRBJ2-1; 10 positions match TRBD2. CDR1 is LNHNV, CDR2 YYDKDF, per germline (reference sequence). This CDR3 is 17 amino acids long. J was trimmed by 7 bases and V by 0 bases; bases with no gene match: 9. This CDR3 is CATSRDFLAGEKNEQFF. As DNA, the CDR3 is TGTGCCACCAGCAGAGATTTTCTAGCGGGAGAAAAGAATGAGCAGTTCTTC.

This clone showed up just once. The CDR3 DNA follows: TGTGCCAGCAGCAGGTTAGCGGGAGTGATGGATACGCAGTATTTT. It translates to CASSRLAGVMDTQYF. V is TRBV5-6 and J is TRBJ2-3; 9 positions agree with TRBD2. Per germline, CDR1 SGHDT and CDR2 YYEEEE. V lost 4 bases to trimming and J lost 6 bases; unmatched junction nucleotides: 9. The length of the CDR3 is 15 residues.

The chain employs TRBV5-4 and TRBJ2-7; D possibly corresponds to TRBD1 (5 bases). V lost 0 bases, J lost 1 base, and 14 bases lay in between. Germline assignment: CDR1 SGHNT and CDR2 YYREEE (reference sequence). The CDR3 is 16 amino acids. CDR3 sequence: CASSLGTRAGSYEQYF. CDR3 nucleotide sequence: TGTGCCAGCAGCTTGGGGACACGGGCAGGGTCCTACGAGCAGTACTTC.

This clone has only one observation. V is TRBV4-2 and J is TRBJ1-1; possibly TRBD1 for D (5 bases). CDR1 is LGHNA, CDR2 YNFKEQ, per germline. V was trimmed by 1 base and J by 5 bases, leaving 11 bases between them. The CDR3 runs to 14 residues. CDR3 in amino acids: CASSQVGVLTEAFF. The CDR3 nucleotides read TGTGCCAGCAGCCAAGTAGGGGTGTTGACTGAAGCTTTCTTT.

V is TRBV27 and J is TRBJ1-2; no firm D call. Per the germline V gene, CDR1 is MNHEY and CDR2 is SMNVEV (reference sequence). This CDR3 is built from 12 residues. With 4 bases removed from V and 8 bases from J, the gap between germline ends came to 11 bases. CDR3 protein: CASSSSTGGYTF. CDR3 bases: TGTGCCAGCAGTTCCTCCACGGGGGGCTACACCTTC.

The genes are TRBV6-2 or TRBV6-3 and TRBJ2-1; TRBD2 matches at 12 bases. The CDR3 sequence is 15 residues long. Trimming cost V 2 bases and J 8 bases; bases outside gene matches: 4. The germline CDR1 and CDR2 sequences are MNHEY and SVGEGT. This chain's CDR3 is CASSYVTSGSYEQFF. The CDR3 bases are TGTGCCAGCAGTTACGTGACTAGCGGGAGTTATGAGCAGTTCTTC.

The chain is built from TRBV28 and TRBJ1-1; no clear D gene. The germline V gene has CDR1 MDHEN and CDR2 SYDVKM. Deletions cut 2 bases from V and 0 bases from J, with 10 bases between. The CDR3 loop spans 15 amino acids. This CDR3 is CASSLATAMNTEAFF. The DNA for the CDR3 is TGTGCCAGCAGTTTAGCTACAGCCATGAACACTGAAGCTTTCTTT.